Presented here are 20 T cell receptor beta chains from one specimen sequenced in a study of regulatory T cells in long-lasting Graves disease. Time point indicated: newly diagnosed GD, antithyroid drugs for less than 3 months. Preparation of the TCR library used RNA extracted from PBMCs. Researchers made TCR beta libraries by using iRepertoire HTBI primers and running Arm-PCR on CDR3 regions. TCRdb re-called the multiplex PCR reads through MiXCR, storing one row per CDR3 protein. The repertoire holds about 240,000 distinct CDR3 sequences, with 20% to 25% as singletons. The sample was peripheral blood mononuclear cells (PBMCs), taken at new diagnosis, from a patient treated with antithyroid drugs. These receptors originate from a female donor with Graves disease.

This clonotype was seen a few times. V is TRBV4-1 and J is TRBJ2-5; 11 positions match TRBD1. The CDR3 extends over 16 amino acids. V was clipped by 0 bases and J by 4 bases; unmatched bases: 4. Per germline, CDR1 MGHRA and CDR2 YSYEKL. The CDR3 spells CASSQDSGTGGETQYF. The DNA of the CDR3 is TGCGCCAGCAGCCAAGACTCCGGGACAGGGGGAGAGACCCAGTACTTC.

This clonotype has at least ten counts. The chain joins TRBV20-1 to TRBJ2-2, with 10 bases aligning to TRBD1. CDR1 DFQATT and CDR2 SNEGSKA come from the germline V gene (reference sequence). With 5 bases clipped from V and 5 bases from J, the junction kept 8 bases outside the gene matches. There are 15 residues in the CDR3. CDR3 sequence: CSADRGQGRTGELFF. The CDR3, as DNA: TGCAGTGCTGACAGGGGGCAGGGAAGGACCGGGGAGCTGTTTTTT.

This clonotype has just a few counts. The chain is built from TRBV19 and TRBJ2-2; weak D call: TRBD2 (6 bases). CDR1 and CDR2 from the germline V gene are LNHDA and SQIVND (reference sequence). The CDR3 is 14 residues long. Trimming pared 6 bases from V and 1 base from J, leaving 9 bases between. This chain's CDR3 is CASRGTGNTGELFF. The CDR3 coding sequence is TGTGCCAGTAGGGGGACTGGGAACACCGGGGAGCTGTTTTTT.

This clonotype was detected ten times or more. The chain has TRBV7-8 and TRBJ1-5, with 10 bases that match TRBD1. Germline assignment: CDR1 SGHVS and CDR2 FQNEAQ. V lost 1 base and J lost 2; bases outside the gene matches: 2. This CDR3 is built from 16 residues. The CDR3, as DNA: TGTGCCAGCAGCTTAGGGGACAGGGGCGGCAATCAGCCCCAGCATTTT. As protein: CASSLGDRGGNQPQHF.

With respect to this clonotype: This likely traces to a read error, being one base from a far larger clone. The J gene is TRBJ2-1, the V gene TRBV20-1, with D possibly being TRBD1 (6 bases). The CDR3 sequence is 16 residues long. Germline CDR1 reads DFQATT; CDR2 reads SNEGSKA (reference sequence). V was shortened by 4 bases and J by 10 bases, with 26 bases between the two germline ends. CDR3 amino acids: CSATSRDTGLGYEQFF. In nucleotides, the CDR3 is TGCAGTGCTACGTCCCGGGACACGGGGTTAGGGTACGAGCAGTTCTTC.

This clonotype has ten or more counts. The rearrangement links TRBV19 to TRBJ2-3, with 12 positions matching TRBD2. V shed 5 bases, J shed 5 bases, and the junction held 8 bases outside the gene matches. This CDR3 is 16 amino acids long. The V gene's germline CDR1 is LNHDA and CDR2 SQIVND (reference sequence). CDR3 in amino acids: CASSLRLAGVEDTQYF. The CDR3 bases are TGTGCCAGTAGTTTACGACTAGCGGGAGTGGAAGATACGCAGTATTTT. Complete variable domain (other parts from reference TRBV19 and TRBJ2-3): DGGITQSPKYLFRKEGQNVTLSCEQNLNHDAMYWYRQDPGQGLRLIYYSQIVNDFQKGDIAEGYSVSREKKESFPLTVTSAQKNPTAFYLCASSLRLAGVEDTQYFGPGTRLTVL.

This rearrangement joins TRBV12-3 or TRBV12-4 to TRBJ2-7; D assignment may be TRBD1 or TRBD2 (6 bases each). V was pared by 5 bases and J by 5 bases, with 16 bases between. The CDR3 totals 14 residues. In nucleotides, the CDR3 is TGTGCCAGCAGTCGACAGGAGGGAAAGGACGAGCAGTACTTC. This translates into CASSRQEGKDEQYF.

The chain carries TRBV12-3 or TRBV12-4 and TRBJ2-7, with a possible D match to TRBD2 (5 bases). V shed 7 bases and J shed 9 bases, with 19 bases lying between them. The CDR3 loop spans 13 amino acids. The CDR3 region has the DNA TGTGCCAGCACCCGGACGGGGATCTCGATGCAGTACTTC. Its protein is CASTRTGISMQYF.

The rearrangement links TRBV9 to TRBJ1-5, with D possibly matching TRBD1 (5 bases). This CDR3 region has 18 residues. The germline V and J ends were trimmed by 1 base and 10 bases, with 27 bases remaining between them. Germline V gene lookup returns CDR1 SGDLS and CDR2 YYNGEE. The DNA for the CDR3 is TGTGCCAGCAGCGTAATGGCTGTTGGAGGGGTTGTCCCACTACCCCAGCATTTT. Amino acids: CASSVMAVGGVVPLPQHF.

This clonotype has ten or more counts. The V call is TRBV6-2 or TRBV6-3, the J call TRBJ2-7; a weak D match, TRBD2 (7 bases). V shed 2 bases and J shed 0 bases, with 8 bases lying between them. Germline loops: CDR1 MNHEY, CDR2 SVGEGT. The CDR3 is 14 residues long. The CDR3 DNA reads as TGTGCCAGCAGTTACGGGGGGGCCTCCTACGAGCAGTACTTC. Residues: CASSYGGASYEQYF.

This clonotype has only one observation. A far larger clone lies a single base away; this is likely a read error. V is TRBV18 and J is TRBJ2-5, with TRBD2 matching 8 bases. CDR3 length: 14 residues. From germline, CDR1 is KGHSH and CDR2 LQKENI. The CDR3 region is CASSLSGTGNEQLF. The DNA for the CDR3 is TGTGCCAGCTCACTTAGCGGGACGGGCAATGAGCAGCTCTTC. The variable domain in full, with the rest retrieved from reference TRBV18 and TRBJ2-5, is NAGVMQNPRHLVRRRGQEARLRCSPMKGHSHVYWYRQLPEEGLKFMVYLQKENIIDESGMPKERFSAEFPKEGPSILRIQQVVRGDSAAYFCASSLSGTGNEQLFGPGTRLLVL.

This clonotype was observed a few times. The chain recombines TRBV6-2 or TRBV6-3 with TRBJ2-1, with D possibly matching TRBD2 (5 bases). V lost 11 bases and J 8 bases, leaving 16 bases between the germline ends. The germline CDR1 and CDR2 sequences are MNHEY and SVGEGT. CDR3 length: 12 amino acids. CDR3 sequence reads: CAGRRGGDEQFF. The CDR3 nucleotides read TGTGCCGGCCGACGGGGTGGGGATGAGCAGTTCTTC.

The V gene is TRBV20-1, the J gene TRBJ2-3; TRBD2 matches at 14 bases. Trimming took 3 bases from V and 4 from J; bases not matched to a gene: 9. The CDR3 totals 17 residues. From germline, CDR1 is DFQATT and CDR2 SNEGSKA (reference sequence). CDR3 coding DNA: TGCAGTGCTAGTATGGGACTAGCGGGAGCCCCGTCAGATACGCAGTATTTT. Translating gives CSASMGLAGAPSDTQYF.

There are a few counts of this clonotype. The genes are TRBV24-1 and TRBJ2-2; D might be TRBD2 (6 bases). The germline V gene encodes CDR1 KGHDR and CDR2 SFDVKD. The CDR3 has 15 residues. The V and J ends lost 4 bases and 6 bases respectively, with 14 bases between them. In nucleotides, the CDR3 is TGTGCCACCAGTGACACGACTAGAAGGGCCGGGGAGCTGTTTTTT. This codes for CATSDTTRRAGELFF.

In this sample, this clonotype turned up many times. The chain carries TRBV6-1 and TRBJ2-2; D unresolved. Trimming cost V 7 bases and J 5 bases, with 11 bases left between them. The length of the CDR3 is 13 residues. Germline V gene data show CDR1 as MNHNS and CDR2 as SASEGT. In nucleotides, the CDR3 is TGTGCCAGCAAACAAGACGGTACCGGGGAGCTGTTTTTT. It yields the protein CASKQDGTGELFF.

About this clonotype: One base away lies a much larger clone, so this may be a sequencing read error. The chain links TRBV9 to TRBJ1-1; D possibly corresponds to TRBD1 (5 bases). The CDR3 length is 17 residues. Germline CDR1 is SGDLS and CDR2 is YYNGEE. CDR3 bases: TGTGCCAGCAGCGTAGGTAATTTGGCAGGGATGAACACTGAATCTTTCTTT. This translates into CASSVGNLAGMNTESFF.

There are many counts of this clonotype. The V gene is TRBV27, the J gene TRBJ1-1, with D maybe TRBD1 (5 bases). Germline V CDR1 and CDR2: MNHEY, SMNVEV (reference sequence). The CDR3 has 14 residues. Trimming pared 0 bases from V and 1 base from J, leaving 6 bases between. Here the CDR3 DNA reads TGTGCCAGCAGTTTATCGAGGGGGAACACTGAAGCTTTCTTT. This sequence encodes CASSLSRGNTEAFF.

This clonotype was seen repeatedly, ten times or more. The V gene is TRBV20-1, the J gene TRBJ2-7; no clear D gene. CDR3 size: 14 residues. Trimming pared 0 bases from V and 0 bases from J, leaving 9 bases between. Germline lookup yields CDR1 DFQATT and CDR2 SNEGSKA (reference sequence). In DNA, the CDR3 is TGCAGTGCTAGAGATCCGAGGAGCTCCTACGAGCAGTACTTC. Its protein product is CSARDPRSSYEQYF.

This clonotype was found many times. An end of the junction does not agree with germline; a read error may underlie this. The CDR3 DNA is TGTGCCAGCAGCTTGGAGGGGACAGGGGATGAAAAACTGTTTTTT. Protein sequence: CASSLEGTGDEKLFF. This sequence joins TRBV5-1 and TRBJ1-4; 10 bases line up with TRBD1. The V gene's germline CDR1 is SGHRS and CDR2 YFSETQ. There are 15 residues in the CDR3. The variable domain in full, completed from reference TRBV5-1 and TRBJ1-4, reads KAGVTQTPRYLIKTRGQQVTLSCSPISGHRSVSWYQQTPGQGLQFLFEYFSETQRNKGNFPGRFSGRQFSNSRSEMNVSTLELGDSALYLCASSLEGTGDEKLFFGSGTQLSVL.

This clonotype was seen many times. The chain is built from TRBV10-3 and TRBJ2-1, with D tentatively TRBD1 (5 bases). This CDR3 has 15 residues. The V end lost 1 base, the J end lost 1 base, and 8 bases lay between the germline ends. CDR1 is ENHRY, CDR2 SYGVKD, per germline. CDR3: CAISELQASYNEQFF. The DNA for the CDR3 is TGTGCCATCAGTGAGTTACAGGCTTCCTACAATGAGCAGTTCTTC.